Below, 18 T cell receptor beta chains from the same sample are listed, as sequenced in a study of OX40 agonist ivuxolimab in advanced cancers. Sequencing was performed with immunoSEQ multiplex PCR; in TCRdb, only in-frame clones are kept and a portion is missing. The sample has 65,000 to 85,000 clones; over 85% are singletons. The sample in question was CD4+ or CD8+ T cells sorted from blood, obtained in a trial of the OX40 agonist ivuxolimab. These receptors came from an adult with an advanced solid tumor such as melanoma, head and neck, liver or kidney cancer.

In this sample, this clone turned up a few times. V usage is TRBV6-1 and J usage is TRBJ1-5; tentative D call: TRBD1 (5 bases). V gave up 6 bases and J gave up 9 bases, with 15 bases separating them. This CDR3 has 13 amino acids. Per germline, CDR1 MNHNS and CDR2 SASEGT. The CDR3 DNA reads TGTGCCAGCAGCCCGGGACCGGATCGGCCCCAGCATTTT. Protein sequence: CASSPGPDRPQHF.

The V and J genes are TRBV9 and TRBJ1-2, with TRBD1 identical over 7 bases. V shed 0 bases and J 8 bases; nucleotides not matched to a gene: 4. Looked up from germline, CDR1 is SGDLS and CDR2 is YYNGEE. The CDR3 contains 13 residues. The DNA of the CDR3 is TGTGCCAGCAGCGTAGATCCAGGGGGAGGCTACACCTTC. Amino acids: CASSVDPGGGYTF.

This clone came up once. The chain employs TRBV6-1 and TRBJ2-1; 9 positions match TRBD2. The ends lost 8 bases at V and 4 bases at J; junction bases unmatched: 9. Germline CDR1 MNHNS, CDR2 SASEGT. The CDR3 is 15 amino acids. The CDR3 DNA reads as TGTGCCAGCCGCCGACTAGCGGCCATATACAATGAGCAGTTCTTC. It specifies CASRRLAAIYNEQFF.

The V call is TRBV11-2, the J call TRBJ2-1; 8 bases match TRBD1. The CDR3 covers 14 residues. The V gene end was trimmed by 6 bases and the J gene end by 5 bases; junction bases not matched to a gene: 6. The V gene's germline CDR1 is SGHAT and CDR2 FQNNGV. This chain's CDR3 is CASRDRVGNNEQFF. In DNA, the CDR3 is TGTGCCAGCAGGGACAGGGTTGGTAACAATGAGCAGTTCTTC. Drawing the rest from reference TRBV11-2 and TRBJ2-1, the complete variable domain is EAGVAQSPRYKIIEKRQSVAFWCNPISGHATLYWYQQILGQGPKLLIQFQNNGVVDDSQLPKDRFSAERLKGVDSTLKIQPAKLEDSAVYLCASRDRVGNNEQFFGPGTRLTVL.

This chain uses TRBV28 with TRBJ2-5; TRBD1 matches at 8 bases. The CDR3 totals 17 residues. Germline V gene lookup returns CDR1 MDHEN and CDR2 SYDVKM. V shed 6 bases, J shed 1 base, and the junction held 13 bases outside the gene matches. CDR3 amino acids: CASRGQGIRRTQETQYF. The CDR3 nucleotides are TGTGCCAGCAGAGGACAGGGTATAAGGCGGACCCAAGAGACCCAGTACTTC.

The chain uses TRBV5-6 and TRBJ2-1, with 9 positions matching TRBD2. V trimming: 4 bases; J trimming: 1 base; junction bases outside the gene matches: 6. The germline V gene has CDR1 SGHDT and CDR2 YYEEEE. The CDR3 has 16 residues. CDR3 in amino acids: CASSGRGRASYNEQFF. The CDR3, as DNA: TGTGCCAGCAGCGGACGCGGGAGGGCTTCCTACAATGAGCAGTTCTTC.

V and J are TRBV27 and TRBJ2-3; the D is unclear. The germline V gene encodes CDR1 MNHEY and CDR2 SMNVEV (reference sequence). Trimming removed 5 bases at V and 7 bases at J, with 7 bases between. The CDR3 totals 11 residues. CDR3 loop: CASSGVYTQYF. As DNA, the CDR3 is TGTGCCAGCAGTGGGGTGTATACGCAGTATTTT.

The J gene is TRBJ2-3, the V gene TRBV20-1; D is unclear. The CDR3 runs to 11 residues. V was clipped by 3 bases and J by 5 bases, with 6 bases between them. Germline CDR1 DFQATT, CDR2 SNEGSKA (reference sequence). CDR3 amino acids: CSASLGDTQYF. The CDR3 region has the DNA TGCAGTGCTAGTTTGGGAGATACGCAGTATTTT.

The chain links TRBV29-1 to TRBJ2-1; 13 bases agree with TRBD2. Germline values: CDR1 SQVTM, CDR2 ANQGSEA. CDR3 size: 15 residues. V was pared by 7 bases and J by 0 bases, with 3 bases of the junction left unmatched. In DNA form, the CDR3 reads TGCAGCGGGGGACTAGCGGGACTCTCCTACAATGAGCAGTTCTTC. Encoded protein: CSGGLAGLSYNEQFF.

The chain combines TRBV7-9 with TRBJ1-1; D is ambiguous. The CDR3 has 13 residues. Germline V gene sequence: CDR1 SEHNR, CDR2 FQNEAQ (reference sequence). Trimming shortened V by 1 base and J by 2 bases, and 5 bases separated the two germline ends. CDR3 residues: CASSLEGNTEAFF. In DNA, the CDR3 is TGTGCCAGCAGCTTAGAGGGTAACACTGAAGCTTTCTTT.

This rearrangement joins TRBV27 to TRBJ1-5, with 7 bases identical to TRBD1. The CDR3 extends over 14 amino acids. After removal of 2 bases from V and 6 bases from J, the junction contained 4 bases not matched to a gene. Germline V gene data show CDR1 as MNHEY and CDR2 as SMNVEV (reference sequence). CDR3 nucleotides: TGTGCCAGCAGTTTACACGGGACAGTTCAGCCCCAGCATTTT. Translation: CASSLHGTVQPQHF.

The CDR3 is CSVEQAGGGPQHF. The DNA for the CDR3 is TGCAGCGTTGAGCAGGCAGGGGGGGGGCCCCAGCATTTT. The V and J genes are TRBV29-1 and TRBJ1-5; 7 bases agree with TRBD1. The V gene end was trimmed by 3 bases and the J gene end by 9 bases; junction bases not matched to a gene: 8. Germline lookup yields CDR1 SQVTM and CDR2 ANQGSEA. The CDR3 consists of 13 residues.

The V and J genes are TRBV11-2 and TRBJ2-7; possibly TRBD2 for D (5 bases). The CDR3 runs to 14 residues. Germline lookup yields CDR1 SGHAT and CDR2 FQNNGV. The ends were cut back, 1 base at V and 2 bases at J, with 9 bases in the middle. CDR3 sequence reads: CASSLGTTTYEQYF. The CDR3 DNA sequence: TGTGCCAGCAGCTTAGGGACGACTACCTACGAGCAGTACTTC. Combining the CDR3 with reference TRBV11-2 and TRBJ2-7 gives the whole variable domain EAGVAQSPRYKIIEKRQSVAFWCNPISGHATLYWYQQILGQGPKLLIQFQNNGVVDDSQLPKDRFSAERLKGVDSTLKIQPAKLEDSAVYLCASSLGTTTYEQYFGPGTRLTVT.

The chain is built from TRBV5-8 and TRBJ2-5, with D unclear. This CDR3 comprises 13 residues. The V end lost 5 bases, the J end lost 0 bases, and 8 bases lay between the germline ends. The germline V gene encodes CDR1 SGHTS and CDR2 YDEGEE. CDR3 residues: CASRPPYQETQYF. CDR3 nucleotides: TGTGCCAGCAGGCCCCCATACCAAGAGACCCAGTACTTC.

The chain couples TRBV5-1 to TRBJ2-2; 7 bases fit TRBD2. V was clipped by 1 base and J by 1 base; unmatched bases: 7. The CDR3 runs 17 residues. CDR1 is SGHRS and CDR2 is YFSETQ in the germline V gene. The CDR3 loop is CASSLIASGLNTGELFF. As DNA, the CDR3 is TGCGCCAGCAGCTTGATCGCTAGCGGACTGAACACCGGGGAGCTGTTTTTT.

This clone was seen just once. The rearrangement uses TRBV5-6 and TRBJ2-7; no clear D. Looked up from germline, CDR1 is SGHDT and CDR2 is YYEEEE. This CDR3 region has 12 residues. Trimming pared 4 bases from V and 4 bases from J, leaving 9 bases between. DNA of the CDR3: TGTGCCAGCAGCCTCAGCGATTACGAGCAGTACTTC. Translation gives CASSLSDYEQYF. Full variable domain (missing parts from reference TRBV5-6 and TRBJ2-7): DAGVTQSPTHLIKTRGQQVTLRCSPKSGHDTVSWYQQALGQGPQFIFQYYEEEERQRGNFPDRFSGHQFPNYSSELNVNALLLGDSALYLCASSLSDYEQYFGPGTRLTVT.

The chain recombines TRBV7-2 with TRBJ2-7; perhaps TRBD2 as D (5 bases). The CDR3 is 15 amino acids. V lost 5 bases to trimming and J lost 2 bases, with 16 bases between them. CDR1 and CDR2 (germline): SGHTA, FQGNSA. CDR3 coding DNA: TGTGCCAGCAGCCGGTCGGGGAGCCAGCCCTACGAGCAGTACTTC. This codes for CASSRSGSQPYEQYF.

This chain links TRBV6-5 with TRBJ2-1; 9 bases align to TRBD1. Unmatched junction bases numbered 10, after V lost 5 bases and J lost 8 bases. The CDR3 spans 15 residues. Germline CDR1 is MNHEY and CDR2 is SVGAGI. CDR3 in DNA: TGTGCCAGCAGTGCCCGGGACAGGGTTATGGATGAGCAGTTCTTC. Protein sequence: CASSARDRVMDEQFF.